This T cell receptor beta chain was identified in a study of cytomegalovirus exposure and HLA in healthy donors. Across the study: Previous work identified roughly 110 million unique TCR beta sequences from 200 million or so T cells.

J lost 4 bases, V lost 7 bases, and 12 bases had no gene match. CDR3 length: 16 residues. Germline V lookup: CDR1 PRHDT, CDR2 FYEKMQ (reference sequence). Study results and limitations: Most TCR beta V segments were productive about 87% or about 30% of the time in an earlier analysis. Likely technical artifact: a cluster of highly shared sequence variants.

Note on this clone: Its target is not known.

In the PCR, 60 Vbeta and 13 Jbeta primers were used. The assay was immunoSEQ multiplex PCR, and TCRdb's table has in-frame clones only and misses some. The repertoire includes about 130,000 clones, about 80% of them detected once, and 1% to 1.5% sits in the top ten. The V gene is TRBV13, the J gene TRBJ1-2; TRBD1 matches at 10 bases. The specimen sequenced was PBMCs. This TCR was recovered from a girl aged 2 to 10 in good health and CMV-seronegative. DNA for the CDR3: TGTGCCAGCAACCCCCTCGGGACAGGGGTAACCTATGGCTACACCTTC. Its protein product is CASNPLGTGVTYGYTF.